Each of the 20 T cell receptor beta chains below was sequenced from the same sample in a study of blood T cell repertoires in COVID-19. TCRdb's copy holds only in-frame clones and misses some; the assay was immunoSEQ multiplex PCR. The sample has some 47,000 clones, about nine tenths seen once. Material: peripheral blood. These receptors were collected from a man between 65 and 79 years old with acute or convalescent COVID-19.

CDR3 nucleotide sequence: TGTGCCAGCAGCGGGAGTGCTTATAATTCACCCCTCCACTTT. Protein: CASSGSAYNSPLHF. This rearrangement joins TRBV5-6 to TRBJ1-6; D remains unclear. CDR1 is SGHDT, CDR2 YYEEEE, per germline. V lost 4 bases and J 4 bases, leaving 9 bases between the germline ends. CDR3 length: 14 residues.

The chain links TRBV7-3 to TRBJ1-6, with 7 bases matching TRBD1. Germline values: CDR1 SGHTA, CDR2 FQGTGA. The V segment lost 1 base and the J segment 9 bases; nucleotides outside the gene matches: 3. This CDR3 has 14 amino acids. The CDR3 bases are TGTGCCAGCAGCTTAAACAGGGGAGGTTCACCCCTCCACTTT. This encodes CASSLNRGGSPLHF.

CDR3 bases: TGTGCCAGCAGTCCACAAGGGGGGGCGGGCACAGATACGCAGTATTTT. Translated: CASSPQGGAGTDTQYF. The rearrangement joins TRBV6-4 to TRBJ2-3; perhaps TRBD2 as D (7 bases). The CDR3 has 16 amino acids. The V gene's germline CDR1 is MRHNA and CDR2 SNTAGT. Between the trimmed V and J ends, which lost 5 bases and 1 base, there was a span of 16 bases.

This chain joins TRBV5-5 and TRBJ1-2; a possible D gene is TRBD1 (5 bases). The CDR3 covers 14 residues. The V end was cut by 0 bases, the J end by 3 bases, with 9 bases between. The germline CDR1 and CDR2 sequences are SGHKS and YYEKEE (reference sequence). The CDR3 protein is CASSLAVRDYGYTF. The CDR3 coding sequence is TGTGCCAGCAGCTTGGCGGTCAGGGACTATGGCTACACCTTC.

V is TRBV3-1 (or the pseudogene TRBV3-2) and J is TRBJ2-1; 9 nucleotides match TRBD1. Germline trimming cut 0 bases from V and 10 bases from J; bases unmatched to any gene: 4. The CDR3 runs to 14 residues. Per germline, CDR1 LGHDT and CDR2 YNNKEL (reference sequence). Written as DNA, the CDR3 is TGTGCCAGCAGCCAAGAACAGGGGGCATGGGAGCAGTTCTTC. Its translation: CASSQEQGAWEQFF.

The CDR3, as DNA: TGCAGTGCTAGTTTCCTGACGCGGGAGACCCAGTACTTC. Protein product: CSASFLTRETQYF. The rearrangement joins TRBV20-1 to TRBJ2-5; unclear D gene. Germline V gives CDR1 DFQATT, CDR2 SNEGSKA (reference sequence). The CDR3 has 13 amino acids. V was shortened by 3 bases and J by 5 bases, with 13 bases between the two germline ends.

The V gene is TRBV15, the J gene TRBJ2-3; D is possibly TRBD2 (7 bases). This CDR3 comprises 16 residues. Germline CDR1 and CDR2: LNHNV and YYDKDF (reference sequence). V was trimmed by 1 base and J by 3 bases, leaving 14 bases between them. The CDR3 is CATSRVRGRRTDTQYF. In nucleotides, the CDR3 is TGTGCCACCAGCAGAGTGCGGGGGCGCCGGACAGATACGCAGTATTTT.

The chain's CDR3 is CASSQEESSGNTIYF. The CDR3 nucleotides read TGTGCCAGCAGCCAAGAAGAGAGCTCTGGAAACACCATATATTTT. The chain links TRBV4-2 to TRBJ1-3; D remains ambiguous. V lost 0 bases and J lost 0, with 6 bases in between. CDR3 length equals 15 residues. Germline CDR1 is LGHNA and CDR2 is YNFKEQ.

The chain joins TRBV27 to TRBJ1-2; D not certain. CDR3 length: 16 residues. Germline V gene data show CDR1 as MNHEY and CDR2 as SMNVEV (reference sequence). The V and J ends lost 4 bases and 1 base respectively, with 16 bases between them. CDR3 DNA sequence: TGTGCCAGCAGTTCAAACTTCGACACACTTAACTATGGCTACACCTTC. Its translation is CASSSNFDTLNYGYTF.

The V call is TRBV19, the J call TRBJ2-2; D call uncertain. The V gene lost 8 bases and the J gene lost 3 bases, with 4 bases spanning the gap. There are 11 residues in the CDR3. The germline gives CDR1 LNHDA, CDR2 SQIVND (reference sequence). CDR3 nucleotide sequence: TGTGCCAGTTCCTACACCGGGGAGCTGTTTTTT. It specifies CASSYTGELFF.

The chain combines TRBV4-2 with TRBJ1-6; maybe TRBD1 (5 bases). V was clipped by 3 bases and J by 0 bases, with 15 bases between them. The CDR3 length is 18 residues. Per germline, CDR1 LGHNA and CDR2 YNFKEQ. The CDR3 sequence: CASSQGGVLSSYNSPLHF. The CDR3 nucleotides read TGTGCCAGCAGCCAGGGGGGAGTCCTTAGCTCCTATAATTCACCCCTCCACTTT.

V and J are TRBV19 and TRBJ2-4; 8 bases agree with TRBD2. The CDR3 totals 16 residues. CDR1 is LNHDA, CDR2 SQIVND, per germline (reference sequence). V lost 4 bases and J lost 0; bases outside the gene matches: 5. The chain's CDR3 is CASSTGGTLAKNIQYF. As DNA, the CDR3 is TGTGCCAGTAGTACGGGGGGGACTCTAGCCAAAAACATTCAGTACTTC.

The chain links TRBV5-5 to TRBJ2-2; 7 bases are shared with TRBD1. This CDR3 contains 15 residues. V lost 5 bases to trimming and J lost 0 bases; unmatched junction nucleotides: 4. Germline V lookup: CDR1 SGHKS, CDR2 YYEKEE (reference sequence). DNA for the CDR3: TGTGCCAGCAGGGCCGGGACAGCGAACACCGGGGAGCTGTTTTTT. This sequence encodes CASRAGTANTGELFF. Full variable domain (remainder filled in from reference TRBV5-5 and TRBJ2-2): DAGVTQSPTHLIKTRGQQVTLRCSPISGHKSVSWYQQVLGQGPQFIFQYYEKEERGRGNFPDRFSARQFPNYSSELNVNALLLGDSALYLCASRAGTANTGELFFGEGSRLTVL.

The gene calls are TRBV5-8 and TRBJ1-6; 9 bases agree with TRBD1. The CDR3 is 14 amino acids. CDR1 SGHTS and CDR2 YDEGEE come from the germline V gene. V shed 3 bases and J 10 bases; nucleotides not matched to a gene: 5. CDR3 DNA sequence: TGTGCCAGCAGCTCGACAGGGGGTGCATCACCCCTCCACTTT. This translates into CASSSTGGASPLHF.

The genes are TRBV4-3 and TRBJ2-7, with TRBD1 as a possible D gene (6 bases). Trimming pared 2 bases from V and 2 bases from J, leaving 13 bases between. Germline CDR1 LGHNA, CDR2 YSLEER. The CDR3 length is 15 residues. CDR3 in DNA: TGCGCCAGCAGCCAAAAGGGTGGACAGACCTACGAGCAGTACTTC. It yields the protein CASSQKGGQTYEQYF.

The chain couples TRBV29-1 to TRBJ2-5, with D perhaps matching TRBD1 (6 bases). This CDR3 region has 14 residues. The germline V and J ends were trimmed by 1 base and 1 base, with 10 bases remaining between them. Germline V gene sequence: CDR1 SQVTM, CDR2 ANQGSEA. This CDR3 is CSVEGVDSQETQYF. CDR3 in DNA: TGCAGCGTTGAAGGGGTGGACAGCCAAGAGACCCAGTACTTC.

V usage is TRBV11-2 and J usage is TRBJ2-7; 10 nucleotides match TRBD1. The CDR3 totals 16 residues. V lost 5 bases, J lost 2 bases, and 9 bases stayed unmatched. CDR1 is SGHAT and CDR2 is FQNNGV in the germline V gene. CDR3 amino acids: CASSPLPGQGPYEQYF. The CDR3, as DNA: TGTGCCAGCAGCCCACTACCGGGACAGGGGCCCTACGAGCAGTACTTC.

This clone was observed a few times. The chain joins TRBV4-3 to TRBJ1-4; D unresolved. The CDR3 totals 17 residues. Germline-derived CDR1 and CDR2 are LGHNA and YSLEER. V gave up 0 bases and J gave up 4 bases, with 15 bases separating them. The CDR3: CASSQEPSVTFNEKLFF. DNA for the CDR3: TGCGCCAGCAGCCAAGAACCGTCCGTGACTTTTAATGAAAAACTGTTTTTT.

The chain employs TRBV5-3 and TRBJ1-2; perhaps TRBD1 as D (5 bases). TRBV5-3 carries the ORF label, with uncertain function. This CDR3 spans 16 amino acids. V was cut by 0 bases and J by 8 bases, with 20 bases left in between. The CDR3 nucleotides are TGTGCCAGAAGCTTGGGACAGTTTGTTTTTCTTGTGGGCTACACCTTC. As protein: CARSLGQFVFLVGYTF.

The chain carries TRBV6-6 and TRBJ2-7; 10 bases align to TRBD1. The germline V gene has CDR1 MNHNY and CDR2 SVGAGI (reference sequence). V dropped 7 bases and J dropped 5; count of bases not matched to a gene: 11. The CDR3 extends over 15 amino acids. The CDR3 bases are TGTGCCAGCACCGCCGGGACAGGGGATTTTGACGAGCAGTACTTC. It translates to CASTAGTGDFDEQYF.